The 14 T cell receptor beta chains below come from one sample, sequenced in a study of response to subunit inactivated influenza vaccine. TCRdb analysed the RT-PCR reads with MiXCR anew, one entry per CDR3 protein. The repertoire includes around 710,000 distinct CDR3 sequences, more than 11% of them detected once, and 6% to 8% sits in the top ten. This specimen consisted of PBMCs from blood, obtained 14 days before vaccination. Source of these receptors: a man over 45 who received an inactivated influenza vaccine.

This rearrangement joins TRBV4-3 to TRBJ2-3, with 9 bases lining up with TRBD1. V lost 1 base to trimming and J lost 5 bases; unmatched junction nucleotides: 7. The CDR3 runs 16 residues. CDR1 and CDR2 (germline): LGHNA, YSLEER. The CDR3: CASSQAGTGTLDTQYF. CDR3 coding DNA: TGCGCCAGCAGCCAAGCCGGGACAGGGACGTTAGATACGCAGTATTTT.

The J gene is TRBJ2-5, the V gene TRBV5-1; the D gene is possibly TRBD1 (6 bases). The V gene's germline CDR1 is SGHRS and CDR2 YFSETQ. This CDR3 region has 15 residues. Trimming took 3 bases from V and 2 from J, leaving 14 bases between them. The CDR3 DNA reads as TGCGCCAGCAGCTCAAACCGAGGGGGACAAGAGACCCAGTACTTC. Translating it yields CASSSNRGGQETQYF. The whole variable domain, remainder taken from reference TRBV5-1 and TRBJ2-5, is KAGVTQTPRYLIKTRGQQVTLSCSPISGHRSVSWYQQTPGQGLQFLFEYFSETQRNKGNFPGRFSGRQFSNSRSEMNVSTLELGDSALYLCASSSNRGGQETQYFGPGTRLLVL.

This clonotype was detected a few times. The chain joins TRBV20-1 to TRBJ2-7; TRBD2 agrees at 13 bases. This CDR3 spans 16 amino acids. The V gene end was trimmed by 1 base and the J gene end by 1 base; junction bases not matched to a gene: 4. Germline values: CDR1 DFQATT, CDR2 SNEGSKA (reference sequence). Here the CDR3 DNA reads TGCAGTGCTAGAGTCCCACTAGCGGGGGGGTCCTACGAGCAGTACTTC. Amino acids: CSARVPLAGGSYEQYF.

The gene calls are TRBV29-1 and TRBJ2-4; possibly TRBD2 for D (6 bases). Germline V gives CDR1 SQVTM, CDR2 ANQGSEA. The CDR3 sequence is 11 residues long. Trimming pared 7 bases from V and 7 bases from J, leaving 11 bases between. The chain's CDR3 is CSATSRNIQYF. Here the CDR3 DNA reads TGCAGCGCAACTAGCCGGAACATTCAGTACTTC.

V and J are TRBV12-3 or TRBV12-4 and TRBJ1-3; D is perhaps TRBD1 (6 bases). V dropped 2 bases and J dropped 3 bases, with 11 bases sitting between them. The CDR3 totals 15 residues. The CDR3 sequence: CASSLMGALGNTIYF. The DNA for the CDR3 is TGTGCCAGCAGTTTAATGGGGGCCCTTGGAAACACCATATATTTT.

The chain's CDR3 is CASRKQESTDTQYF. CDR3 in DNA: TGTGCCAGTAGAAAACAGGAGTCCACAGATACGCAGTATTTT. The chain combines TRBV19 with TRBJ2-3; D may be TRBD1 (5 bases). With 6 bases removed from V and 2 bases from J, the gap between germline ends came to 12 bases. Germline assignment: CDR1 LNHDA and CDR2 SQIVND (reference sequence). The CDR3 contains 14 residues.

This clonotype has only a few counts. The chain is built from TRBV4-3 and TRBJ2-5, with 10 bases that match TRBD2. Trimming took 0 bases from V and 5 from J; bases not matched to a gene: 12. The CDR3 runs 18 residues. In germline, CDR1 is LGHNA, CDR2 YSLEER. CDR3 coding DNA: TGCGCCAGCAGCCAAGAGACCCTAGCGGGGGTGATCGACGAGACCCAGTACTTC. Translation gives CASSQETLAGVIDETQYF.

This clonotype was found a few times. The chain employs TRBV11-2 and TRBJ2-1; D uncertain. The CDR3 loop spans 14 amino acids. Germline CDR1 and CDR2: SGHAT and FQNNGV. The V gene lost 3 bases and the J gene lost 3 bases, with 9 bases spanning the gap. CDR3 nucleotide sequence: TGTGCCAGCAGCTTTTTACGGTACTACAATGAGCAGTTCTTC. It codes for CASSFLRYYNEQFF.

The chain has TRBV5-5 and TRBJ2-1, with 7 bases aligning to TRBD2. The CDR3 consists of 17 residues. With 10 bases clipped from V and 7 bases from J, the junction kept 23 bases outside the gene matches. CDR1 and CDR2 from the germline V gene are SGHKS and YYEKEE (reference sequence). CDR3 sequence reads: CACTWRVREGRRNEQFF. The CDR3 DNA reads TGTGCCTGCACCTGGCGAGTGAGGGAGGGCCGGAGGAATGAGCAGTTCTTC.

The table lists this clonotype with many counts. The chain joins TRBV29-1 to TRBJ2-1, with TRBD1 identical over 10 bases. Losses at the gene ends were 7 bases for V and 9 bases for J; bases not matched to a gene: 12. Germline lookup yields CDR1 SQVTM and CDR2 ANQGSEA. This CDR3 has 14 amino acids. The CDR3 DNA reads as TGCAGCGCCTGCGACAGGGGGCGCTTTGGTGAGCAGTTCTTC. It encodes CSACDRGRFGEQFF.

This clonotype was seen many times. The V gene is TRBV19, the J gene TRBJ1-1; weak D call: TRBD1 (5 bases). The CDR3 spans 12 residues. Deletions cut 3 bases from V and 4 bases from J, with 6 bases between. Germline CDR1 and CDR2: LNHDA and SQIVND (reference sequence). Here the CDR3 reads CASSMGGTEAFF. The DNA for the CDR3 is TGTGCCAGTAGTATGGGGGGCACTGAAGCTTTCTTT.

This clonotype was seen a few times. V and J are TRBV7-9 and TRBJ2-1; 7 nucleotides agree with TRBD1. The CDR3 is 15 residues long. V dropped 5 bases and J dropped 2; count of bases not matched to a gene: 6. Germline CDR1 and CDR2: SEHNR and FQNEAQ (reference sequence). In nucleotides, the CDR3 is TGTGCCAGCAGCGTACGACAGGGTCCCTACAATGAGCAGTTCTTC. This translates into CASSVRQGPYNEQFF.

This sequence joins TRBV5-6 and TRBJ2-7; D ambiguous. Germline CDR1 reads SGHDT; CDR2 reads YYEEEE. CDR3 length: 13 amino acids. Deletions cut 7 bases from V and 3 bases from J, with 14 bases between. The CDR3 coding sequence is TGTGCCAGCGGCGCCAGGAGCCTCTACGAGCAGTACTTC. Translating it yields CASGARSLYEQYF. Looking up the rest from reference TRBV5-6 and TRBJ2-7 gives the full variable domain: DAGVTQSPTHLIKTRGQQVTLRCSPKSGHDTVSWYQQALGQGPQFIFQYYEEEERQRGNFPDRFSGHQFPNYSSELNVNALLLGDSALYLCASGARSLYEQYFGPGTRLTVT.

There are many counts of this clonotype. The chain carries TRBV5-1 and TRBJ2-1; D not resolved. Between the trimmed V and J ends, which lost 4 bases and 6 bases, there was a span of 11 bases. The CDR3 runs 13 residues. Germline CDR1 reads SGHRS; CDR2 reads YFSETQ. The CDR3 nucleotides read TGCGCCAGCAGCACTGCCGGGCGCAATGAGCAGTTCTTC. Translation gives CASSTAGRNEQFF.